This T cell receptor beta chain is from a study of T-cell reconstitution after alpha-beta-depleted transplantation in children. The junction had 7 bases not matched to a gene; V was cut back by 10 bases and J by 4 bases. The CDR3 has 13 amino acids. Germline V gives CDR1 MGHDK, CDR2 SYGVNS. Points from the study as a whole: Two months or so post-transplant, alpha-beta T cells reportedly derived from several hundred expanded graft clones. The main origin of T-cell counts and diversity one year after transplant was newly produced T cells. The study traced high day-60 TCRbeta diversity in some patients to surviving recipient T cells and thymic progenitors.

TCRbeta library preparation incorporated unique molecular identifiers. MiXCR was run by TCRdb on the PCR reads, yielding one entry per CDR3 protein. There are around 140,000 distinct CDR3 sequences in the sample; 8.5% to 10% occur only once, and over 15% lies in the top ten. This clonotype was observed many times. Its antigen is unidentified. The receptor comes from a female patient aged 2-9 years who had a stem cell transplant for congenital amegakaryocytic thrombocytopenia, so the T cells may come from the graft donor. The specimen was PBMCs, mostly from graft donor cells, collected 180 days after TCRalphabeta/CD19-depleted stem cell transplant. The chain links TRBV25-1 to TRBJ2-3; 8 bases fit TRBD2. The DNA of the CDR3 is TGTGCCACTTTAGCGGGAAGTCCAGATACGCAGTATTTT. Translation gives CATLAGSPDTQYF.